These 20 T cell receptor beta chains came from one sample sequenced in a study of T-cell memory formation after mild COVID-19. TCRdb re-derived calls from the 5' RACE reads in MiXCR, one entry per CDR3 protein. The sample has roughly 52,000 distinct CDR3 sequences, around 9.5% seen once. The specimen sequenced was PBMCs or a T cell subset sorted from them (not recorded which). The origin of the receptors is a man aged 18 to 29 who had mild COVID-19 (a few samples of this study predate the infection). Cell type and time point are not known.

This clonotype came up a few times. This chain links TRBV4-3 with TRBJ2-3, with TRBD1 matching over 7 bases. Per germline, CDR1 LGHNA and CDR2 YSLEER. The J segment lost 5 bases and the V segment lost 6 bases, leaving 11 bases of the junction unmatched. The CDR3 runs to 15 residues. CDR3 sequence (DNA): TGCGCCAGCAGTTCCGACGTGGCAGGGGGAGATACGCAGTATTTT. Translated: CASSSDVAGGDTQYF.

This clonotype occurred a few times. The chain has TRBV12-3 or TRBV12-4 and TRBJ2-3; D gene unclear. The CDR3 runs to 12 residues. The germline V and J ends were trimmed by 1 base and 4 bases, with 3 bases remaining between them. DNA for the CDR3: TGTGCCAGCAGTTTAGTTGCAGATACGCAGTATTTT. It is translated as CASSLVADTQYF.

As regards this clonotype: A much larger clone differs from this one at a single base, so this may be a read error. The DNA for the CDR3 is TGTGCCAGCAGTTTATCCGGCGCTGAGCAGTTCTTC. Translated: CASSLSGAEQFF. The chain carries TRBV12-3 or TRBV12-4 and TRBJ2-1; D gene uncertain. Trimming shortened V by 2 bases and J by 9 bases, and 8 bases separated the two germline ends. The CDR3 extends over 12 amino acids.

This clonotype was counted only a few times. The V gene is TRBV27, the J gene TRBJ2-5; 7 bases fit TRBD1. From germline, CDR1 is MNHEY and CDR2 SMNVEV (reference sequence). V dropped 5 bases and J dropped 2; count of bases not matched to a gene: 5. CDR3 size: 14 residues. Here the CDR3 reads CASSIRQGQETQYF. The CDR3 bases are TGTGCCAGCAGTATCCGACAGGGTCAAGAGACCCAGTACTTC.

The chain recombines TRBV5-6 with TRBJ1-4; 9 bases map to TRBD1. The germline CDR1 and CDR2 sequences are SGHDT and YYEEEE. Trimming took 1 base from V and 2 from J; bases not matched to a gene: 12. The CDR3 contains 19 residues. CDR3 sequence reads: CASSLQGQGLFGTNEKLFF. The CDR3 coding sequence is TGTGCCAGCAGCTTGCAAGGACAGGGGCTCTTCGGCACTAATGAAAAACTGTTTTTT.

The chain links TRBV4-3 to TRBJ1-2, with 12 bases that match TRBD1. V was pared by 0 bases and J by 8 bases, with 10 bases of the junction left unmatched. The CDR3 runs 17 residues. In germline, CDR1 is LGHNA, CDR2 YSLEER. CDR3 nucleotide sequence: TGCGCCAGCAGCCAAGATCCTGCCGCGGGACAGGGGGCCGGCTACACCTTC. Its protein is CASSQDPAAGQGAGYTF.

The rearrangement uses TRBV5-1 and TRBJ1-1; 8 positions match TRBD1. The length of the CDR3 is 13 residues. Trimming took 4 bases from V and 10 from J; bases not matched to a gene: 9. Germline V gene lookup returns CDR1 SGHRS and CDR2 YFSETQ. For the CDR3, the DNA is TGCGCCAGCAGCGAGGATCAGGGGGCGAGAGCTTTCTTT. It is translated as CASSEDQGARAFF.

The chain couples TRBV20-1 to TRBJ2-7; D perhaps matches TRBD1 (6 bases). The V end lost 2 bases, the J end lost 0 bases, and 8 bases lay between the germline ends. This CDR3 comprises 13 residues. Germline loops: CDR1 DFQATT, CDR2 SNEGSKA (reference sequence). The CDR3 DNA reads TGCAGTGCTAGAAGGACAGCCTCCTACGAGCAGTACTTC. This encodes CSARRTASYEQYF.

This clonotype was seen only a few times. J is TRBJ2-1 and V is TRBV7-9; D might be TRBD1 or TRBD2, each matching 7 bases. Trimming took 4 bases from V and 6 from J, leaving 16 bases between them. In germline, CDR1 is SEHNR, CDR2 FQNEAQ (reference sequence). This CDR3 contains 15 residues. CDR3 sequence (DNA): TGTGCCAGCAGCTCAGGGGGGGGAAGCCTCAATGAGCAGTTCTTC. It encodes CASSSGGGSLNEQFF.

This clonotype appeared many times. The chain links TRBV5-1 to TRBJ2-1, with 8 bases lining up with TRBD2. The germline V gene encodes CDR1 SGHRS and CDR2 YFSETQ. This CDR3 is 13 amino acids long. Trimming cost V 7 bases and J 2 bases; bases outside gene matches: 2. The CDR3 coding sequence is TGCGCCAGCTCGCGGGAGGCCTACAATGAGCAGTTCTTC. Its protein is CASSREAYNEQFF.

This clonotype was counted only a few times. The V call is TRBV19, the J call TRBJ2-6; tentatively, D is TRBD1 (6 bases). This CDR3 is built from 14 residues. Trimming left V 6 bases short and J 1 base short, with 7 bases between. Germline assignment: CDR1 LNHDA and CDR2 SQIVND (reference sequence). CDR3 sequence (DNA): TGTGCCAGTAGGGGGGCATCTGGGGCCAACGTCCTGACTTTC. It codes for CASRGASGANVLTF. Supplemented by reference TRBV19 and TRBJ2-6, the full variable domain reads DGGITQSPKYLFRKEGQNVTLSCEQNLNHDAMYWYRQDPGQGLRLIYYSQIVNDFQKGDIAEGYSVSREKKESFPLTVTSAQKNPTAFYLCASRGASGANVLTFGAGSRLTVL.

Written as DNA, the CDR3 is TGTGCCAGCAGCCCACAGACCGGGGAGCTGTTTTTT. Its translation: CASSPQTGELFF. V gene TRBV3-1 combines with J gene TRBJ2-2; unclear D gene. This CDR3 contains 12 residues. Between the trimmed V and J ends, which lost 4 bases and 5 bases, there was a span of 5 bases. Germline assignment: CDR1 LGHDT and CDR2 YNNKEL (reference sequence).

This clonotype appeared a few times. For the CDR3, the DNA is TGTGCCAGCAAAAAGAGGGCACAAGACACTGAAGCTTTCTTT. This gives the protein CASKKRAQDTEAFF. V gene TRBV12-3 or TRBV12-4 combines with J gene TRBJ1-1, with D hard to call. This CDR3 comprises 14 residues. V shed 7 bases and J shed 3 bases, with 15 bases lying between them.

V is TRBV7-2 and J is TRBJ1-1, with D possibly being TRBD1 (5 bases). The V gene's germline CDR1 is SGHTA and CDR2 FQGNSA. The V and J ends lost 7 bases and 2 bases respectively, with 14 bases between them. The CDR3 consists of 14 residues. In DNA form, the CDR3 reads TGTGCCAGCACTGCAGCAGGGATTAACACTGAAGCTTTCTTT. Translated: CASTAAGINTEAFF.

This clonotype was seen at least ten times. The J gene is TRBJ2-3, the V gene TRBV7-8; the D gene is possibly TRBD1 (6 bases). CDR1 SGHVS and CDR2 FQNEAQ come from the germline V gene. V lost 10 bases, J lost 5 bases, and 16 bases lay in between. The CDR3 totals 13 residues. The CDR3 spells CATGDGARDTQYF. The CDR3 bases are TGTGCCACAGGGGACGGAGCAAGAGATACGCAGTATTTT.

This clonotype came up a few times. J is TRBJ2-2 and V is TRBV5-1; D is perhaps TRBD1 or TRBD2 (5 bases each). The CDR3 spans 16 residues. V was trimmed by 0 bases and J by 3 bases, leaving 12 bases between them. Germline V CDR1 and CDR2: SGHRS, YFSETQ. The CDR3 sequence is CASSLGNGAHTGELFF. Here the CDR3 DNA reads TGCGCCAGCAGCTTGGGTAACGGGGCGCACACCGGGGAGCTGTTTTTT.

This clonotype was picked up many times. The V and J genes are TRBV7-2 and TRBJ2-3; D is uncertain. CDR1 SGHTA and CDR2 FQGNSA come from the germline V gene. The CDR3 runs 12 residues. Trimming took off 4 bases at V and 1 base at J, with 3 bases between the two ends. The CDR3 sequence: CASSSGTDTQYF. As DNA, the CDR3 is TGTGCCAGCAGCTCAGGCACAGATACGCAGTATTTT.

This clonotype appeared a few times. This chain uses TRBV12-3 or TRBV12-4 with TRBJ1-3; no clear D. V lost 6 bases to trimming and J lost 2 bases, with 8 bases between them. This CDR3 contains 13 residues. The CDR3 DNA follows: TGTGCCAGCAGCTTGGCTCCTGGAAACACCATATATTTT. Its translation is CASSLAPGNTIYF.

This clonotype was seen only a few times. The CDR3 is CASSLVGGVIETQYF. The CDR3 nucleotides read TGTGCCAGCAGTCTTGTGGGGGGGGTCATCGAGACCCAGTACTTC. The chain combines TRBV6-5 with TRBJ2-5, with TRBD2 matching 7 bases. The J segment lost 5 bases and the V segment lost 5 bases, leaving 11 bases of the junction unmatched. The germline V gene has CDR1 MNHEY and CDR2 SVGAGI. The CDR3 sequence is 15 residues long.

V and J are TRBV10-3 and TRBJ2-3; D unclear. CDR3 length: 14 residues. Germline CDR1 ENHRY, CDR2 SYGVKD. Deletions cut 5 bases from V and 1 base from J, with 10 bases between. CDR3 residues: CAISLQEGTDTQYF. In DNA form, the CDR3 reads TGTGCCATCAGTCTCCAGGAAGGCACAGATACGCAGTATTTT.